This is a list of T cell receptor beta chains from one sample in a study of T cell repertoires in cytomegalovirus infection. No cognate antigen is known for these TCRs. TCRdb re-called the reads through MiXCR, storing one row per CDR3 protein. Of approximately 910,000 distinct CDR3 sequences in the sample, 25% to 40% were seen once. This specimen consisted of cultured CD8+ T cells from PBMCs, obtained from culture after CMV antigen stimulation. Every receptor here comes from a human donor in good health (CMV status not recorded). Some clones in this sample may be carry-over from other donors' samples. Both conserved end residues are trimmed from each CDR3. Not every row has a clone size; where given, it reads once, few, many or a size class.

clone_size,j_call,v_call,cdr3_aa
few,TRBJ2-1,TRBV10-2,ASSEIAGGYNEQF
few,TRBJ2-2,TRBV2,ATRAYTGELF
few,TRBJ1-1,TRBV6-6,ASSYTGMGTEAF
many,TRBJ2-1,TRBV7-9,ASSNDRDNEQF
many,TRBJ2-7,TRBV27,ASSLSGTGSYEQY
few,TRBJ2-3,TRBV25-1,ASSEEVGSPTNTQY
few,TRBJ2-3,TRBV12-3/TRBV12-4,ASSFLTSTDTQY
many,TRBJ2-3,TRBV7-8,ASSRTSGGNTDTQY
.,TRBJ1-3,TRBV4-3,ASSQDKGAGNTIY
.,TRBJ2-1,TRBV7-6,ASSQRTEEQF
.,TRBJ2-1,TRBV7-4,ASSFGNEKF
few,TRBJ2-1,TRBV11-2,ASSFIGRGLAYNEQF